Listed below are T cell receptor beta chains from one sample, sequenced in a study of blood T cell repertoires in COVID-19. Some clones are missing from TCRdb's copy, which holds only in-frame ones; the method was immunoSEQ multiplex PCR. The table records about 280,000 clones, roughly 89% of them present only once. The specimen was peripheral blood. Source of these receptors: a woman aged 25 to 39 with COVID-19, enrolled during active disease. Both conserved end residues are part of each CDR3. D genes are given only for firm matches. Not every row has a clone size; where given, it reads once, few, many or a size class.

TRBD1	TRBV28	TRBJ1-2	-	TGTGCCTACCTCGTAGGGGGCGATTTTGCCTATGGCTACACCTTC	CAYLVGGDFAYGYTF
-	TRBV5-6	TRBJ2-7	-	TGTGCCAGCAGCTTGGGACTTTACGAGCAGTACTTC	CASSLGLYEQYF
-	TRBV4-1	TRBJ1-2	-	TGCGCCAGCAGCCAAGATGGCAATACTAACTATGGCTACACCTTC	CASSQDGNTNYGYTF
-	TRBV27	TRBJ1-5	-	TGTGCCAGCAGTTTTGGGGTAGGGGGCAATCAGCCCCAGCATTTT	CASSFGVGGNQPQHF
TRBD2	TRBV5-1	TRBJ2-1	-	TGCGCCAGCAGCTTCGGGAGCGTGACTAGCGGCGCAAATGAGCAGTTCTTC	CASSFGSVTSGANEQFF
-	TRBV5-1	TRBJ2-3	-	TGCGCCAGCAGCTTGGACCGGACAGAGAGAGATACGCAGTATTTT	CASSLDRTERDTQYF
-	TRBV6-5	TRBJ1-2	-	TGTGCCAGCAGCCCGGACAGAAACTATGGCTACACCTTC	CASSPDRNYGYTF
-	TRBV6-5	TRBJ1-4	once	TGTGCCAGCAGACTTACAGCAGCAACTAATGAAAAACTGTTTTTT	CASRLTAATNEKLFF
TRBD1	TRBV6-5	TRBJ1-2	-	TGTGCCAGCAGTTCACCCGGACAGGGAGGGTATGGCTACACCTTC	CASSSPGQGGYGYTF
-	TRBV28	TRBJ2-7	-	TGTGCCAGCAGTCCCCGGGGGATATACGAGCAGTACTTC	CASSPRGIYEQYF
-	TRBV6-5	TRBJ1-2	-	TGTGCCAGCTCCCCCCTAGGAGGGGCTCGAGGCTACACCTTC	CASSPLGGARGYTF
-	TRBV10-3	TRBJ1-1	-	TGTGCCATCAGTGATGAGAGGAACACTGAAGCTTTCTTT	CAISDERNTEAFF
-	TRBV6-5	TRBJ2-1	-	TGTGCCAGCAGTTACTCGCAGTCTAGCTCCTACAATGAGCAGTTCTTC	CASSYSQSSSYNEQFF
-	TRBV30	TRBJ1-6	-	TGTGCCTGGAGTCTAGAACTCAATTCACCCCTCCACTTT	CAWSLELNSPLHF
-	TRBV4-1	TRBJ2-1	-	TGCGCCAGCAGCCAAGATAACAGATACAATGAGCAGTTCTTC	CASSQDNRYNEQFF
TRBD1	TRBV27	TRBJ1-6	-	TGTGCCAGCAGTTTGGGGACAGGGGGGCCGAGAAATAATTCACCCCTCCACTTT	CASSLGTGGPRNNSPLHF
-	TRBV27	TRBJ2-1	-	TGTGCCAGCAGTTTCTCCCGGGGTGGCATTGAGCAGTTCTTC	CASSFSRGGIEQFF
-	TRBV18	TRBJ2-2	-	TGTGCCAGCTCACTGATCGGGTTGGATATCACCGGGGAGCTGTTTTTT	CASSLIGLDITGELFF
TRBD1	TRBV7-9	TRBJ2-5	-	TGTGCCAGCAGCTCTCCGTTCCGGGACAGAGAAGAGACCCAGTACTTC	CASSSPFRDREETQYF
-	TRBV5-1	TRBJ2-5	-	TGCGCCAGCAGCTGGACTGGGCCGGAGACCCAGTACTTC	CASSWTGPETQYF
-	TRBV5-1	TRBJ2-1	-	TGCGCCAGCAGCTTGGGGAGGAGGGGTGAGCAGTTCTTC	CASSLGRRGEQFF
-	TRBV3-1/TRBV3-2	TRBJ1-1	-	TGTGCCAGCAGCCAAGTTACAGCAGCTGAAGCTTTCTTT	CASSQVTAAEAFF
TRBD1	TRBV5-1	TRBJ1-2	-	TGCGCCAGCAGCGGACCGGACAGGGGTTATGAGGGCTACACCTTC	CASSGPDRGYEGYTF
TRBD2	TRBV5-4	TRBJ2-5	-	TGTGCCAGCCGAATGACTAGCGGGGGGAAAGAGACCCAGTACTTC	CASRMTSGGKETQYF
-	TRBV15	TRBJ1-5	-	TGTGCCACCAGCAGAGGCCAGGGCATGCAGCCCCAGCATTTT	CATSRGQGMQPQHF
TRBD1	TRBV19	TRBJ1-1	once	TGTGCCAGTGACGGGGACGGGACAGGGGGCGCATCTGAAGCTTTCTTT	CASDGDGTGGASEAFF
TRBD1	TRBV19	TRBJ2-2	-	TGTGCCAGTATGGGGGACAGGTCGAACACCGGGGAGCTGTTTTTT	CASMGDRSNTGELFF
-	TRBV7-6	TRBJ1-3	once	TGTGCCAGCCACTCTGGAAACACCATATATTTT	CASHSGNTIYF
-	TRBV6-5	TRBJ1-3	once	TGTGCCAGCACGGACAGCTCTGGAAACACCATATATTTT	CASTDSSGNTIYF
-	TRBV7-2	TRBJ1-3	-	TGTGCCAGCAGCATCGACGCAGGCTCTGGAAACACCATATATTTT	CASSIDAGSGNTIYF
-	TRBV10-3	TRBJ1-5	-	TGTGCCATCAGTACACAGGTTCGGGAGAAACCCCAGCATTTT	CAISTQVREKPQHF
-	TRBV3-1/TRBV3-2	TRBJ2-5	-	TGTGCCAGCAGCCCCCGGCAGGCCCAAGAGACCCAGTACTTC	CASSPRQAQETQYF
-	TRBV3-1/TRBV3-2	TRBJ2-5	-	TGTGCCAGCAGTCTCCGTTCCCAAGAGACCCAGTACTTC	CASSLRSQETQYF
-	TRBV6-5	TRBJ1-1	-	TGTGCCAGCAGTTACCAGGGTCGGGCTGAAGCTTTCTTT	CASSYQGRAEAFF
TRBD1	TRBV6-1	TRBJ1-2	-	TGTGCCAGCAGTGAAGGGACAGGGGATATTAACTATGGCTACACCTTC	CASSEGTGDINYGYTF
-	TRBV11-2	TRBJ1-2	-	TGTGCCAGCAGCCCCTCCGGGGGCTACACCTTC	CASSPSGGYTF
-	TRBV4-1	TRBJ2-3	-	TGCGCCAGCAGCCAAGATGAGGGGGACATCGGGTTTAGCACAGATACGCAGTATTTT	CASSQDEGDIGFSTDTQYF
-	TRBV14	TRBJ1-2	few	TGTGCCAGCAGCCAAGGGAGGACCTTTCGTAACTATGGCTACACCTTC	CASSQGRTFRNYGYTF
-	TRBV11-2	TRBJ1-2	-	TGTGCCAGCCGTCCATCCGGGGGAGTAGGCTATGGCTACACCTTC	CASRPSGGVGYGYTF
-	TRBV6-5	TRBJ1-1	-	TGTGCCAGTGTGGGGCAGCAGAACACTGAAGCTTTCTTT	CASVGQQNTEAFF
-	TRBV13	TRBJ2-1	-	TGTGCCAGCAGCTTAGGGAGCCCTTACAATGAGCAGTTCTTC	CASSLGSPYNEQFF
TRBD1	TRBV6-5	TRBJ2-1	once	TGTGCCAGCAGCCCGGACAGGGGATCTTTCAATGAGCAGTTCTTC	CASSPDRGSFNEQFF
-	TRBV10-3	TRBJ2-5	-	TGTGCCATCAGTGAGGGTTGGACTACTAAAGAGACCCAGTACTTC	CAISEGWTTKETQYF
-	TRBV11-2	TRBJ2-5	-	TGTGCCAGCAGCTCCGGGGCAGGGGAAGAGACCCAGTACTTC	CASSSGAGEETQYF
TRBD1	TRBV6-5	TRBJ1-4	-	TGTGCCAGCAGTTACTCGGACAGGGAGTGGGAAAAACTGTTTTTT	CASSYSDREWEKLFF
TRBD1	TRBV19	TRBJ1-1	-	TGTGCCAGTAGTCCGGCGGGACAGGGGAACACTGAAGCTTTCTTT	CASSPAGQGNTEAFF